This record covers a single T cell receptor (beta chain). This sample is drawn from a study of T cells after yellow fever vaccination. MiXCR was run by TCRdb on the 5' RACE reads, yielding one entry per CDR3 protein. The sample records hundreds of thousands of distinct CDR3 sequences, approximately 13% being singletons. Here the sequenced sample was PBMCs, taken on the day of the yellow fever booster vaccination. This receptor was identified in a man aged 25 to 40 who received the YFV17D yellow fever vaccine.

The CDR3 region is CASSPRSRGSGEKLFF. CDR3 DNA sequence: TGTGCCAGCTCACCAAGAAGCAGGGGATCGGGAGAAAAACTGTTTTTT. This chain joins TRBV18 and TRBJ1-4, with a possible D match to TRBD1 (6 bases). V dropped 2 bases and J dropped 8 bases, with 18 bases sitting between them. The CDR3 is 16 residues long. Germline V CDR1 and CDR2: KGHSH, LQKENI.